This T cell receptor beta chain was captured by sequencing in a study of post-analysis software for immune sequencing data. Whole-study context: Relapsing-remitting, secondary progressive and progressive-relapsing multiple sclerosis were all included among the disease courses. Study results and caveats: Four or five TRBV segments occurring more often in patients than controls included TRBV5-6, TRBV5-1 and TRBV20-1. Clustering by F measure revealed strong co-clustering among samples prepared together in one batch.

Unique molecular identifiers featured in each of the TCR beta cDNA libraries. TCRdb reprocessed the PCR reads with MiXCR, giving one entry per CDR3 protein. The repertoire consists of about 460,000 distinct CDR3 sequences, with around 40% occurring once and the leading ten covering 9% to 14%. Germline CDR1 LNHDA, CDR2 SQIVND (reference sequence). This CDR3 has 14 amino acids. Trimming cost V 6 bases and J 0 bases, with 9 bases left between them. Remarks on this clonotype: Its target is unknown.

This receptor was obtained from a girl aged 10 to 17 with multiple sclerosis. The rearrangement links TRBV19 to TRBJ2-1; D might be TRBD2 (5 bases). The sample comprised blood. CDR3 sequence reads: CASRGADSYNEQFF. CDR3 in DNA: TGTGCCAGTAGGGGAGCTGACTCCTACAATGAGCAGTTCTTC.